The present entry profiles one T cell receptor beta chain with its context. Its antigen remains unknown. The junction had 2 bases not matched to a gene; V was cut back by 1 base and J by 5 bases. The CDR3 loop spans 14 amino acids. CDR1 and CDR2 from the germline V gene are SGHDN and FVKESK. The method was immunoSEQ multiplex PCR; TCRdb's version includes in-frame clones alone and lacks a portion of them. This table holds some 340,000 clones, roughly 87% found once. This specimen belongs to a study of cytomegalovirus exposure and HLA in healthy donors. Study as a whole: The 120 validation repertoires and the approximately 640 first-cohort repertoires shared a platform, a later analysis reported. Points from the study as a whole: A subsequent analysis found that TCR clusters from the first cohort also tended to co-occur in the approximately 110 validation repertoires, with about 95% of cluster scores above 0.

The sequence was collected from a woman in her 30s in good health and CMV-seropositive. The sample consisted of PBMCs. The chain links TRBV14 to TRBJ2-7; 10 nucleotides match TRBD1. The CDR3 region is CASSQGQGAHEQYF. DNA for the CDR3: TGTGCCAGCAGCCAAGGACAGGGGGCTCACGAGCAGTACTTC. The whole variable domain, filled in from reference TRBV14 and TRBJ2-7, reads EAGVTQFPSHSVIEKGQTVTLRCDPISGHDNLYWYRRVMGKEIKFLLHFVKESKQDESGMPNNRFLAERTGGTYSTLKVQPAELEDSGVYFCASSQGQGAHEQYFGPGTRLTVT.